The rows below give T cell receptor beta chains drawn from one sample of a study of vaccination and CD4 T cells after COVID-19. Via MiXCR, TCRdb re-called the PCR reads, giving one row per CDR3 protein. The sample includes 25,000 or so distinct CDR3 sequences, over 30% of them seen just once. These TCRs' antigens remain unknown. The starting material was CD4+ T cells from blood, cultured in vitro, obtained about 7 months after SARS-CoV-2 vaccination. The receptors stem from a human donor who had recovered from COVID-19. The CDR3 runs from the conserved cysteine through the conserved F or W. The D gene is left open where the match is weak. Clone size is stated in some rows and not others, as once, few, many or a class when expanded.

>-|TRBV6-2/TRBV6-3|few|TRBJ2-7
CASRVDSRGISYEQYF
TGTGCCAGCAGGGTCGATTCTCGAGGGATCTCCTACGAGCAGTACTTC
>TRBD2|TRBV27|-|TRBJ2-3
CASSLGAGANTDTQYF
TGTGCCAGCAGTTTAGGAGCGGGGGCCAACACAGATACGCAGTATTTT
>-|TRBV20-1|-|TRBJ2-7
CSARGRTENYGEQYF
TGCAGTGCTAGGGGGAGGACGGAGAATTACGGGGAGCAGTACTTC
>-|TRBV7-2|few|TRBJ2-2
CASSGWGAGTGELFF
TGTGCCAGCAGCGGATGGGGGGCTGGCACCGGGGAGCTGTTTTTT
>TRBD1|TRBV5-4|few|TRBJ1-2
CASSLGTGLGYTF
TGTGCCAGCAGCTTGGGGACAGGGCTCGGCTACACCTTC
>-|TRBV19|once|TRBJ2-3
CASRGTNWEQYF
TGTGCCAGTAGGGGGACGAATTGGGAGCAGTATTTT
>TRBD1|TRBV7-9|-|TRBJ2-5
CASSQDRGFLETQYF
TGTGCCAGCAGCCAGGACAGGGGGTTCTTAGAGACCCAGTACTTC
>-|TRBV12-3/TRBV12-4|-|TRBJ2-7
CASSNSYYEQYF
TGTGCCAGCAGTAACAGTTACTACGAGCAGTACTTC
>-|TRBV21-1|-|TRBJ1-1
CASTQSSVRGKNTEAFF
TGTGCCAGCACCCAATCATCTGTCAGGGGAAAGAACACTGAAGCTTTCTTT
>TRBD1|TRBV7-2|-|TRBJ1-1
CASSLRDRGAFF
TGTGCCAGCAGCTTACGGGACAGGGGAGCTTTCTTT
>TRBD2|TRBV6-5|few|TRBJ2-5
CASSYPGRGVETQYF
TGTGCCAGCAGTTATCCCGGCCGGGGGGTTGAGACCCAGTACTTC
>-|TRBV29-1|few|TRBJ2-3
CSARGAGVNTDTQYF
TGCAGCGCCCGGGGGGCGGGGGTAAACACAGATACGCAGTATTTT
>-|TRBV12-3/TRBV12-4|few|TRBJ2-5
CASSLAPETQYF
TGTGCCAGCAGTTTAGCGCCGGAGACCCAGTACTTC
>-|TRBV20-1|-|TRBJ2-5
CSASYRQETQYF
TGCAGTGCTAGTTATCGACAAGAGACCCAGTACTTC
>-|TRBV4-2|-|TRBJ2-7
CASSPVAEGLEQYF
TGTGCCAGCAGCCCGGTGGCGGAGGGGTTGGAGCAGTACTTC
>-|TRBV20-1|-|TRBJ2-7
CSARPRTIPNYEQYF
TGCAGTGCTAGACCCCGGACTATTCCGAACTACGAGCAGTACTTC
>-|TRBV4-2|few|TRBJ2-6
CASSRGRGSGANVLTF
TGTGCCAGCAGCCGTGGCAGGGGCTCTGGGGCCAACGTCCTGACTTTC
>TRBD2|TRBV20-1|few|TRBJ2-7
CSASGRADEQYF
TGCAGTGCTAGCGGGAGGGCCGACGAGCAGTACTTC
>-|TRBV7-6|-|TRBJ2-3
CASSALSTDTQYF
TGTGCCAGCAGCGCCCTAAGCACAGATACGCAGTATTTT
>TRBD1|TRBV5-6|few|TRBJ1-1
CASSSGQVNTEAFF
TGTGCCAGCAGCTCGGGACAGGTGAACACTGAAGCTTTCTTT
>TRBD2|TRBV7-3|-|TRBJ2-2
CASSLGGTSPNTGELFF
TGTGCCAGCAGCTTAGGGGGGACTAGCCCGAACACCGGGGAGCTGTTTTTT
>TRBD2|TRBV28|few|TRBJ2-7
CASRTSGRGSYEQYF
TGTGCCAGCAGAACTAGCGGGAGGGGGTCCTACGAGCAGTACTTC
>TRBD2|TRBV19|-|TRBJ2-1
CASSGIPGGMYNEQFF
TGTGCCAGTAGCGGCATACCGGGAGGGATGTACAATGAGCAGTTCTTC
>TRBD1|TRBV5-4|-|TRBJ1-1
CASSPGTGRETEAFF
TGTGCCAGCAGCCCGGGGACAGGGCGGGAGACTGAAGCTTTCTTT
>TRBD2|TRBV7-2|-|TRBJ2-5
CASSLRGSGRVETQYF
TGTGCCAGCAGCTTAAGAGGTAGCGGGAGAGTGGAGACCCAGTACTTC
>TRBD1|TRBV2|-|TRBJ2-5
CASAPGTGEETQYF
TGTGCCAGCGCCCCCGGGACAGGGGAAGAGACCCAGTACTTC
>-|TRBV28|-|TRBJ2-1
CASSVPLSGFYNEQFF
TGTGCCAGCAGTGTCCCACTTAGCGGATTCTACAATGAGCAGTTCTTC
>TRBD2|TRBV20-1|few|TRBJ2-1
CSARGGRDNEQFF
TGCAGTGCTAGAGGCGGGAGGGACAATGAGCAGTTCTTC
>-|TRBV20-1|-|TRBJ2-4
CSAPVSGAHQDIQYF
TGCAGTGCCCCCGTTTCGGGGGCGCATCAAGACATTCAGTACTTC
>-|TRBV27|medium-sized|TRBJ1-2
CASSLWGAQTYGYTF
TGTGCCAGCAGTTTATGGGGGGCCCAGACTTATGGCTACACCTTC
>TRBD1|TRBV7-2|-|TRBJ2-5
CASSLGPGGQETQYF
TGTGCCAGCAGCTTAGGGCCAGGGGGCCAAGAGACCCAGTACTTC
>TRBD2|TRBV10-3|-|TRBJ2-3
CAIRGTSGSPDTQYF
TGTGCCATCAGGGGGACTAGCGGGAGTCCAGATACGCAGTATTTT
>-|TRBV7-8|few|TRBJ2-5
CASRRRGAPQETQYF
TGTGCCAGCAGACGAAGGGGGGCCCCTCAAGAGACCCAGTACTTC